A selection of T cell receptor beta chains follows, all from one sample in a study of shared clonotypes between healthy human individuals. The table came from immunoSEQ multiplex PCR; TCRdb's copy has only in-frame clones and leaves some out. Of approximately 620,000 clones listed, approximately 97% are singletons. Sequencing input: naive CD4+ T cells sorted from blood. The receptors shown here come from a young woman in good health. Each CDR3 is given with its conserved first and last residue. A D gene is named only where the DNA matches it firmly. A clone size is listed for some rows: how often the clone was seen (once, few, many), or a class if it is expanded.

clone_size j_call v_call d_call cdr3_nt cdr3_aa
- TRBJ2-7 TRBV7-8 TRBD2 TGTGCCAGCAGCCCATCGAGTAGCGGGGTAGAGGGCGAGCAGTACTTC CASSPSSSGVEGEQYF
- TRBJ1-1 TRBV11-2 TRBD1 TGTGCCAGCAGCTCCGTTCGACAGGGGGCAGGAGCTTTCTTT CASSSVRQGAGAFF
- TRBJ2-1 TRBV5-1 - TGCGCCAGCAGCTTGAATGGCGGTAGCTCCTACAATGAGCAGTTCTTC CASSLNGGSSYNEQFF
- TRBJ1-1 TRBV19 - TGTGCCATTAAGACCGGGACGGCTAACACTGAAGCTTTCTTT CAIKTGTANTEAFF
- TRBJ2-7 TRBV2 - TGTGCCAGCAGTGAACAAGGGACCTCCCCTTTTGAGCAGTACTTC CASSEQGTSPFEQYF
- TRBJ1-1 TRBV30 TRBD1 TGTGCCTGGGGACAGGGTAGGTACACTGAAGCTTTCTTT CAWGQGRYTEAFF
once TRBJ2-1 TRBV7-9 - TGTGCCAGCAGCTTAGGCGGAAACTCCTACAATGAGCAGTTCTTC CASSLGGNSYNEQFF
- TRBJ2-3 TRBV4-1 - TGCGCCAGCAGCCAAGACGGTACCGGCACAGATACGCAGTATTTT CASSQDGTGTDTQYF
- TRBJ2-5 TRBV11-2 TRBD2 TGTGCCAGCAGCGGAAAGCGGGAGAACCCCCCTGAGACCCAGTACTTC CASSGKRENPPETQYF
- TRBJ2-1 TRBV7-8 - TGTGCCAGCAGCCGTTACCCTCGGGGGCCTGATGAGCAGTTCTTC CASSRYPRGPDEQFF
once TRBJ2-7 TRBV14 TRBD1 TGTGCCAGCAGCCAAGTTGGCCGGGACAGTTACTACGAGCAGTACTTC CASSQVGRDSYYEQYF
- TRBJ2-1 TRBV11-3 - TGTGCCAGCAGCTTTGCCGGGAATGAGCAGTTCTTC CASSFAGNEQFF
- TRBJ2-1 TRBV27 TRBD2 TGTGCCAGCAGTATCCGACTAGCGGGAGAGGGTGAGCAGTTCTTC CASSIRLAGEGEQFF
- TRBJ1-4 TRBV18 - TGTGCCAGCTCACGAGGACAGCTTAATGAAAAACTGTTTTTT CASSRGQLNEKLFF
- TRBJ1-1 TRBV5-4 - TGTGCCAGCAGTCGCCCAGGTGAAGCTTTCTTT CASSRPGEAFF
- TRBJ2-2 TRBV2 - TGTGCCAGCGGTCTTTCTTTTGGGTACGGCACCGGGGAGCTGTTTTTT CASGLSFGYGTGELFF
- TRBJ2-2 TRBV28 TRBD1 TGTGCCAGCAGTCTACCTGGGGACAGGGGATACACCGGGGAGCTGTTTTTT CASSLPGDRGYTGELFF
- TRBJ2-1 TRBV2 TRBD1 TGTGCCAGCAGCCGGGACAGGGGACTCGGTGAGCAGTTCTTC CASSRDRGLGEQFF
- TRBJ1-1 TRBV4-2 - TGTGCCAGCAGCGTCACGCGACAGAAGAACACTGAAGCTTTCTTT CASSVTRQKNTEAFF
- TRBJ1-2 TRBV6-4 - TGTGCCAGCAGTGACTCGGGGGGGGCCCCGCAACCCTACACCTTC CASSDSGGAPQPYTF
- TRBJ2-4 TRBV28 - TGTGCCAGCAGTTTAAGGGCCAACATTCAGTACTTC CASSLRANIQYF
once TRBJ2-3 TRBV30 - TGTGCCTGGAGTGTAAACGACATTAGCACAGATACGCAGTATTTT CAWSVNDISTDTQYF
- TRBJ2-7 TRBV10-3 TRBD2 TGTGCCATCAGTGAGTCTACTAGCGGGCAGCAGTACTTC CAISESTSGQQYF
- TRBJ2-7 TRBV25-1 - TGTGCCAGCAGTACACAGGGCTACGAGCAGTACTTC CASSTQGYEQYF
- TRBJ2-7 TRBV27 - TGTGCCAGCAGTCGGGTTAGCGGCCTCTACGAGCAGTACTTC CASSRVSGLYEQYF
- TRBJ1-2 TRBV2 - TGTGCCAGCACCCCCAACAGGGCCTATGGCTACACCTTC CASTPNRAYGYTF
- TRBJ2-3 TRBV4-1 TRBD1 TGCGCCAGCAGCCAATCTCCCGGGGACAGTAGCACAGATACGCAGTATTTT CASSQSPGDSSTDTQYF
- TRBJ2-1 TRBV2 TRBD2 TGTGCCAGCAGTCAAGGGACTAGCGGTTACAATGAGCAGTTCTTC CASSQGTSGYNEQFF
- TRBJ1-1 TRBV30 - TGTGCCTGGAGTTGGACTGCTGAAGCTTTCTTT CAWSWTAEAFF
- TRBJ2-1 TRBV30 TRBD2 TGTGCCTGGAGTGGACTAGCGGGAGCGACCTACAATGAGCAGTTCTTC CAWSGLAGATYNEQFF
- TRBJ1-5 TRBV18 TRBD1 TGTGCCAGCTCAGCCATAGGGACAGGGGGCATTAGCAATCAGCCCCAGCATTTT CASSAIGTGGISNQPQHF